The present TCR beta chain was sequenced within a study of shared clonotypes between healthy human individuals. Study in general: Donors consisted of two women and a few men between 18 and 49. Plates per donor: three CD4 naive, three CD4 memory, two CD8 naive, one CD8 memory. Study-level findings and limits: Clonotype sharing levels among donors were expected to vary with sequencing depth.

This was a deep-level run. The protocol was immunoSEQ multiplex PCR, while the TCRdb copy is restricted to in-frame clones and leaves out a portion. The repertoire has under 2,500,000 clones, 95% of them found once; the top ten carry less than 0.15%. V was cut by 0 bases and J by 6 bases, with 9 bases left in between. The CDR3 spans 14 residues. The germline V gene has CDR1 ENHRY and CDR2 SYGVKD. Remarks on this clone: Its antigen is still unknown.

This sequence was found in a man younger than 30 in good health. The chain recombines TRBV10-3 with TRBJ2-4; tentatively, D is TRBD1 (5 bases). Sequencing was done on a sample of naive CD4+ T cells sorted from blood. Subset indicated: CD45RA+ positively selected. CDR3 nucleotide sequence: TGTGCCATCAGTGAGTCGGCTGGGGCAAACATTCAGTACTTC. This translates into CAISESAGANIQYF.